The 16 T cell receptor beta chains below come from one sample, sequenced in a study of response to subunit inactivated influenza vaccine. Each CDR3 protein gets one entry after TCRdb re-called the RT-PCR reads with MiXCR. In the table there are about 190,000 distinct CDR3 sequences, around 15% of which are singletons. The material was CD8+ T cells sorted from PBMCs, obtained about 5 days after vaccination. These receptors were taken from a man in his fifties who received an inactivated influenza vaccine.

This clonotype was recorded a few times. This chain links TRBV11-2 with TRBJ2-7; 9 positions agree with TRBD1. Germline V gene lookup returns CDR1 SGHAT and CDR2 FQNNGV. This CDR3 is 15 amino acids long. The ends lost 1 base at V and 2 bases at J; junction bases unmatched: 3. Here the CDR3 DNA reads TGTGCCAGCAGCTTAGGACAGGGGGTCGCCTACGAGCAGTACTTC. Amino acid sequence: CASSLGQGVAYEQYF.

This clonotype was detected only a few times. The V and J genes are TRBV29-1 and TRBJ2-1; D uncertain. Germline V gene data show CDR1 as SQVTM and CDR2 as ANQGSEA. This CDR3 has 10 amino acids. The V gene lost 6 bases and the J gene lost 8 bases, with 8 bases spanning the gap. The CDR3 region has the DNA TGCAGCGTCCTCTCGTATGAGCAGTTCTTC. This gives the protein CSVLSYEQFF.

This clonotype was recorded a few times. The rearrangement joins TRBV9 to TRBJ2-1; the match to TRBD2 covers 11 bases. CDR3 size: 15 residues. Losses at the gene ends were 0 bases for V and 9 bases for J; bases not matched to a gene: 5. Germline V lookup: CDR1 SGDLS, CDR2 YYNGEE. The CDR3 loop reads CASSVGVLAGAEQFF. CDR3 nucleotide sequence: TGTGCCAGCAGCGTAGGGGTACTAGCGGGAGCTGAGCAGTTCTTC.

The chain couples TRBV27 to TRBJ1-5, with a tentative D call TRBD1 (6 bases). V was pared by 5 bases and J by 0 bases, with 11 bases between. The CDR3 sequence is 15 residues long. Germline CDR1 reads MNHEY; CDR2 reads SMNVEV (reference sequence). The CDR3, as DNA: TGTGCCAGCAGTGGGGACACGAATAGCAATCAGCCCCAGCATTTT. It yields the protein CASSGDTNSNQPQHF.

The chain couples TRBV27 to TRBJ2-1; D is perhaps TRBD1 (5 bases). The CDR3 spans 14 residues. V lost 3 bases and J 4 bases, leaving 10 bases between the germline ends. Germline CDR1 reads MNHEY; CDR2 reads SMNVEV (reference sequence). The CDR3 DNA reads TGTGCCAGCAGTTTCATAGGGGTTTACAATGAGCAGTTCTTC. Translated: CASSFIGVYNEQFF.

CDR3 residues: CASSPGPAGNTGELFF. CDR3 nucleotides: TGTGCCAGCAGCCCCGGTCCAGCGGGGAACACCGGGGAGCTGTTTTTT. V usage is TRBV7-8 and J usage is TRBJ2-2; possible D gene TRBD2, 6 bases. V was clipped by 5 bases and J by 1 base, with 14 bases between them. This CDR3 region has 16 residues. Germline lookup yields CDR1 SGHVS and CDR2 FQNEAQ.

This clonotype was detected only a few times. The chain links TRBV5-1 to TRBJ2-7; either TRBD1 or TRBD2 may fit D (5 bases each). CDR3 length equals 13 residues. The V end was cut by 4 bases, the J end by 2 bases, with 10 bases between. The germline V gene encodes CDR1 SGHRS and CDR2 YFSETQ. CDR3 residues: CASSTGPTYEQYF. CDR3 coding DNA: TGCGCCAGCAGCACGGGACCGACCTACGAGCAGTACTTC.

This clonotype occurred many times. The rearrangement uses TRBV4-1 and TRBJ2-1; 7 nucleotides agree with TRBD2. Per the germline V gene, CDR1 is MGHRA and CDR2 is YSYEKL. CDR3 length equals 13 residues. V lost 4 bases to trimming and J lost 7 bases; unmatched junction nucleotides: 4. The DNA of the CDR3 is TGCGCCAGCAGCCTTCTAGCGGCAAATGAGCAGTTCTTC. It codes for CASSLLAANEQFF.

This clonotype was detected a few times. The V call is TRBV10-3, the J call TRBJ2-3; D is uncertain. CDR1 ENHRY and CDR2 SYGVKD come from the germline V gene. V was cut by 7 bases and J by 2 bases, with 13 bases left in between. This CDR3 is built from 14 residues. CDR3 DNA sequence: TGTGCCATCACCGGCGACTGGATCACAGATACGCAGTATTTT. Its translation: CAITGDWITDTQYF.

This clonotype occurred a few times. The chain employs TRBV5-1 and TRBJ2-3; TRBD2 agrees at 9 bases. CDR3 length: 14 residues. The germline CDR1 and CDR2 sequences are SGHRS and YFSETQ. With 1 base clipped from V and 6 bases from J, the junction kept 3 bases outside the gene matches. The CDR3 DNA sequence: TGCGCCAGCAGCTTGAGTAGCGGGAGTGATACGCAGTATTTT. Protein: CASSLSSGSDTQYF.

V is TRBV6-5 and J is TRBJ2-3, with no clear D. This CDR3 has 14 residues. CDR1 and CDR2 (germline): MNHEY, SVGAGI. V lost 0 bases, J lost 4 bases, and 8 bases lay in between. This CDR3 is CASSYSFGADTQYF. The CDR3, as DNA: TGTGCCAGCAGTTACTCTTTTGGTGCAGATACGCAGTATTTT.

Only a few counts were recorded for this clonotype. The gene calls are TRBV28 and TRBJ2-3, with 7 bases that match TRBD1. Germline V gives CDR1 MDHEN, CDR2 SYDVKM. The ends lost 5 bases at V and 2 bases at J; junction bases unmatched: 10. The CDR3 extends over 16 amino acids. The CDR3 is CASSPRTGPYTDTQYF. Here the CDR3 DNA reads TGTGCCAGCAGTCCCCGGACAGGACCTTACACAGATACGCAGTATTTT.

This clonotype was observed a handful of times. V and J are TRBV7-2 and TRBJ2-1; D unclear. Germline CDR1 is SGHTA and CDR2 is FQGNSA. V dropped 3 bases and J dropped 6 bases, with 6 bases sitting between them. This CDR3 spans 12 amino acids. The CDR3 here is CASSFLANEQFF. CDR3 DNA sequence: TGTGCCAGCAGCTTCTTAGCCAATGAGCAGTTCTTC.

This chain links TRBV28 with TRBJ2-1, with 7 bases aligning to TRBD2. CDR1 and CDR2 (germline): MDHEN, SYDVKM. The CDR3 extends over 16 amino acids. After removal of 6 bases from V and 7 bases from J, the junction contained 15 bases not matched to a gene. CDR3 in DNA: TGTGCCAGCAGCCGTGGGATAGCGCGGGAGTTAAATGAGCAGTTCTTC. Translating gives CASSRGIARELNEQFF.

The chain is built from TRBV29-1 and TRBJ2-5; 8 nucleotides line up with TRBD2. J lost 2 bases, V lost 6 bases, and 17 bases had no gene match. This CDR3 comprises 17 residues. Germline values: CDR1 SQVTM, CDR2 ANQGSEA. This CDR3 reads CSVLDGTLSGIQETQYF. The CDR3 nucleotides are TGCAGCGTCCTAGATGGGACCCTTAGCGGGATTCAAGAGACCCAGTACTTC.

This clonotype was observed a few times. The chain joins TRBV7-9 to TRBJ2-3; TRBD2 matches 13 bases. The length of the CDR3 is 17 residues. Germline V lookup: CDR1 SEHNR, CDR2 FQNEAQ (reference sequence). The V segment lost 8 bases and the J segment 6 bases; nucleotides outside the gene matches: 14. In DNA form, the CDR3 reads TGTGCCAGCTCCACCTCACTAGCGGGGGGGCCATACGATACGCAGTATTTT. This encodes CASSTSLAGGPYDTQYF.